This is a list of T cell receptor beta chains from one sample in a study of blood T cell repertoires in COVID-19. The repertoire was sequenced with immunoSEQ multiplex PCR; TCRdb's copy has only in-frame clones and lacks some. The data contain approximately 140,000 clones, about 80% of them singletons. The sequencing input was peripheral blood. Every receptor here comes from a human donor in a cohort sampled during active COVID-19. CDR3s include the opening cysteine and the closing phenylalanine or tryptophan. The D gene is left open where the match is weak. Size values are once, few and many counts, or a class for expanded clones, and some rows have none.

>12|TRBJ2-1|-|TRBV29-1|-
CSVSLGPLEQFF
TGCAGCGTTTCCCTGGGCCCCCTTGAGCAGTTCTTC
>14|TRBJ2-2|-|TRBV9|-
CASSPRANTGELFF
TGTGCCAGCAGCCCCCGCGCAAACACCGGGGAGCTGTTTTTT
>16|TRBJ1-2|-|TRBV7-9|-
CASSLAAGSSNYGYTF
TGTGCCAGCAGCTTAGCTGCGGGGTCCTCTAACTATGGCTACACCTTC
>11|TRBJ2-7|-|TRBV29-1|-
CSVRVTYEQYF
TGCAGCGTCCGAGTTACCTACGAGCAGTACTTC
>13|TRBJ1-1|-|TRBV12-3/TRBV12-4|-
CASSFSGDTEAFF
TGTGCCAGCAGTTTTTCAGGGGACACTGAAGCTTTCTTT
>13|TRBJ2-2|-|TRBV10-3|few
CAISDRTTGELFF
TGTGCCATCAGTGACAGAACCACCGGGGAGCTGTTTTTT
>16|TRBJ2-5|-|TRBV24-1|-
CATSDFGSRGQETQYF
TGTGCCACCAGTGATTTTGGGAGTCGGGGACAAGAGACCCAGTACTTC
>15|TRBJ1-1|-|TRBV5-6|-
CASSLDGTLNTEAFF
TGTGCCAGCAGCTTGGATGGGACTTTGAACACTGAAGCTTTCTTT
>13|TRBJ2-7|TRBD2|TRBV19|-
CASGNGGDYEQYF
TGTGCCAGTGGGAACGGGGGGGATTATGAGCAGTACTTC
>15|TRBJ1-2|-|TRBV7-3|-
CASSLTGDFNYGYTF
TGTGCCAGCAGCTTAACAGGAGACTTTAACTATGGCTACACCTTC
>11|TRBJ2-7|-|TRBV6-5|-
CASMRVDEQYF
TGTGCCAGCATGAGGGTGGACGAGCAGTACTTC
>18|TRBJ2-3|TRBD2|TRBV18|-
CASSLAYNSGLRTDTQYF
TGTGCCAGCTCATTGGCTTACAATAGCGGGCTACGCACAGATACGCAGTATTTT
>15|TRBJ2-1|TRBD2|TRBV11-2|-
CASSSRLAGFNEQFF
TGTGCCAGCAGCTCCAGACTAGCGGGGTTCAATGAGCAGTTCTTC
>11|TRBJ1-5|-|TRBV27|-
CARNPGQPQHF
TGTGCCAGAAACCCCGGTCAGCCCCAGCATTTT